What follows are 10 T cell receptor beta chains derived from one specimen sequenced in a study of blood T cell repertoires in COVID-19. The data were produced by immunoSEQ multiplex PCR, yet TCRdb's version contains in-frame clones alone and is incomplete. Of 110,000 to 150,000 clones listed, around 80% are singletons. Source material: peripheral blood. The receptors were gathered from an older man who had recovered from COVID-19.

The table lists this clone with a count of one. The rearrangement uses TRBV5-1 and TRBJ2-1, with 8 bases aligning to TRBD2. Trimming removed 1 base from V and 7 bases from J; junction bases left unmatched: 16. Germline lookup yields CDR1 SGHRS and CDR2 YFSETQ. This CDR3 region has 18 residues. The CDR3 loop is CASSLFPVGRGKGNEQFF. The CDR3 DNA is TGCGCCAGCAGCTTGTTCCCGGTCGGGAGGGGAAAGGGGAATGAGCAGTTCTTC.

This chain connects TRBV28 to TRBJ2-3, with D perhaps TRBD2 (5 bases). V lost 6 bases and J 2 bases, leaving 18 bases between the germline ends. The CDR3 length is 16 residues. Germline lookup yields CDR1 MDHEN and CDR2 SYDVKM. For the CDR3, the DNA is TGTGCCAGCAGCGGGGTCTATGCCGGTTACACAGATACGCAGTATTTT. This gives the protein CASSGVYAGYTDTQYF.

This chain connects TRBV6-6 to TRBJ2-7; perhaps TRBD1 as D (6 bases). The V end lost 6 bases, the J end lost 3 bases, and 18 bases lay between the germline ends. CDR1 MNHNY and CDR2 SVGAGI come from the germline V gene (reference sequence). The CDR3 consists of 15 residues. In nucleotides, the CDR3 is TGTGCCAGCAGAACCGGACAGCGAAGTGTCTACGAGCAGTACTTC. Encoded protein: CASRTGQRSVYEQYF.

The CDR3 region is CATKSAGVGNNEQFF. CDR3 sequence (DNA): TGTGCCACCAAAAGCGCGGGGGTGGGAAACAATGAGCAGTTCTTC. The J gene is TRBJ2-1, the V gene TRBV15; 7 nucleotides align to TRBD2. Per the germline V gene, CDR1 is LNHNV and CDR2 is YYDKDF (reference sequence). With V trimmed by 7 bases and J by 5 bases, 11 bases remained unmatched. The CDR3 contains 15 residues.

The rearrangement uses TRBV27 and TRBJ2-7; the match to TRBD2 covers 8 bases. Germline V gene data show CDR1 as MNHEY and CDR2 as SMNVEV (reference sequence). The ends lost 3 bases at V and 1 base at J; junction bases unmatched: 8. This CDR3 has 16 residues. CDR3 bases: TGTGCCAGCAGTTTGGCTAGCGGGTATACTTCCTACGAGCAGTACTTC. It codes for CASSLASGYTSYEQYF.

This clone was seen a single time. The V call is TRBV5-1, the J call TRBJ2-1; TRBD2 matches at 7 bases. The V and J ends lost 0 bases and 6 bases, in that order; junction bases with no gene match: 3. This CDR3 contains 14 residues. Germline CDR1 is SGHRS and CDR2 is YFSETQ. The CDR3 loop reads CASSLAGRGNEQFF. The DNA for the CDR3 is TGCGCCAGCAGCTTGGCAGGGAGGGGCAATGAGCAGTTCTTC.

The gene calls are TRBV10-3 and TRBJ1-3, with D unclear. CDR1 and CDR2 (germline): ENHRY, SYGVKD. The V end was cut by 3 bases, the J end by 1 base, with 16 bases between. The CDR3 has 17 residues. CDR3 amino acids: CAISDLTAARSGNTIYF. CDR3 nucleotide sequence: TGTGCCATCAGTGACTTAACCGCTGCGAGATCTGGAAACACCATATATTTT.

This clone was counted once. The chain links TRBV24-1 to TRBJ2-1; TRBD2 matches at 10 bases. CDR3 length equals 14 residues. The germline V gene encodes CDR1 KGHDR and CDR2 SFDVKD. V lost 9 bases to trimming and J lost 9 bases; unmatched junction nucleotides: 10. The DNA for the CDR3 is TGTGCCACCTCAACAGCGGGAGGGCCTGGTGAGCAGTTCTTC. It translates to CATSTAGGPGEQFF.

The chain uses TRBV9 and TRBJ2-2, with 11 bases identical to TRBD2. Trimming removed 3 bases from V and 2 bases from J; junction bases left unmatched: 3. The CDR3 covers 16 residues. Germline V gives CDR1 SGDLS, CDR2 YYNGEE. CDR3 sequence (DNA): TGTGCCAGCAGCGCCCGACTAGCGGGAAACACCGGGGAGCTGTTTTTT. It specifies CASSARLAGNTGELFF.

This chain links TRBV12-3 or TRBV12-4 with TRBJ1-1, with D uncertain. V lost 6 bases and J lost 10, with 18 bases in between. The CDR3 extends over 13 amino acids. DNA for the CDR3: TGTGCCAGCAGACCCAGCTATTCAGCGAGAGCTTTCTTT. It encodes CASRPSYSARAFF.